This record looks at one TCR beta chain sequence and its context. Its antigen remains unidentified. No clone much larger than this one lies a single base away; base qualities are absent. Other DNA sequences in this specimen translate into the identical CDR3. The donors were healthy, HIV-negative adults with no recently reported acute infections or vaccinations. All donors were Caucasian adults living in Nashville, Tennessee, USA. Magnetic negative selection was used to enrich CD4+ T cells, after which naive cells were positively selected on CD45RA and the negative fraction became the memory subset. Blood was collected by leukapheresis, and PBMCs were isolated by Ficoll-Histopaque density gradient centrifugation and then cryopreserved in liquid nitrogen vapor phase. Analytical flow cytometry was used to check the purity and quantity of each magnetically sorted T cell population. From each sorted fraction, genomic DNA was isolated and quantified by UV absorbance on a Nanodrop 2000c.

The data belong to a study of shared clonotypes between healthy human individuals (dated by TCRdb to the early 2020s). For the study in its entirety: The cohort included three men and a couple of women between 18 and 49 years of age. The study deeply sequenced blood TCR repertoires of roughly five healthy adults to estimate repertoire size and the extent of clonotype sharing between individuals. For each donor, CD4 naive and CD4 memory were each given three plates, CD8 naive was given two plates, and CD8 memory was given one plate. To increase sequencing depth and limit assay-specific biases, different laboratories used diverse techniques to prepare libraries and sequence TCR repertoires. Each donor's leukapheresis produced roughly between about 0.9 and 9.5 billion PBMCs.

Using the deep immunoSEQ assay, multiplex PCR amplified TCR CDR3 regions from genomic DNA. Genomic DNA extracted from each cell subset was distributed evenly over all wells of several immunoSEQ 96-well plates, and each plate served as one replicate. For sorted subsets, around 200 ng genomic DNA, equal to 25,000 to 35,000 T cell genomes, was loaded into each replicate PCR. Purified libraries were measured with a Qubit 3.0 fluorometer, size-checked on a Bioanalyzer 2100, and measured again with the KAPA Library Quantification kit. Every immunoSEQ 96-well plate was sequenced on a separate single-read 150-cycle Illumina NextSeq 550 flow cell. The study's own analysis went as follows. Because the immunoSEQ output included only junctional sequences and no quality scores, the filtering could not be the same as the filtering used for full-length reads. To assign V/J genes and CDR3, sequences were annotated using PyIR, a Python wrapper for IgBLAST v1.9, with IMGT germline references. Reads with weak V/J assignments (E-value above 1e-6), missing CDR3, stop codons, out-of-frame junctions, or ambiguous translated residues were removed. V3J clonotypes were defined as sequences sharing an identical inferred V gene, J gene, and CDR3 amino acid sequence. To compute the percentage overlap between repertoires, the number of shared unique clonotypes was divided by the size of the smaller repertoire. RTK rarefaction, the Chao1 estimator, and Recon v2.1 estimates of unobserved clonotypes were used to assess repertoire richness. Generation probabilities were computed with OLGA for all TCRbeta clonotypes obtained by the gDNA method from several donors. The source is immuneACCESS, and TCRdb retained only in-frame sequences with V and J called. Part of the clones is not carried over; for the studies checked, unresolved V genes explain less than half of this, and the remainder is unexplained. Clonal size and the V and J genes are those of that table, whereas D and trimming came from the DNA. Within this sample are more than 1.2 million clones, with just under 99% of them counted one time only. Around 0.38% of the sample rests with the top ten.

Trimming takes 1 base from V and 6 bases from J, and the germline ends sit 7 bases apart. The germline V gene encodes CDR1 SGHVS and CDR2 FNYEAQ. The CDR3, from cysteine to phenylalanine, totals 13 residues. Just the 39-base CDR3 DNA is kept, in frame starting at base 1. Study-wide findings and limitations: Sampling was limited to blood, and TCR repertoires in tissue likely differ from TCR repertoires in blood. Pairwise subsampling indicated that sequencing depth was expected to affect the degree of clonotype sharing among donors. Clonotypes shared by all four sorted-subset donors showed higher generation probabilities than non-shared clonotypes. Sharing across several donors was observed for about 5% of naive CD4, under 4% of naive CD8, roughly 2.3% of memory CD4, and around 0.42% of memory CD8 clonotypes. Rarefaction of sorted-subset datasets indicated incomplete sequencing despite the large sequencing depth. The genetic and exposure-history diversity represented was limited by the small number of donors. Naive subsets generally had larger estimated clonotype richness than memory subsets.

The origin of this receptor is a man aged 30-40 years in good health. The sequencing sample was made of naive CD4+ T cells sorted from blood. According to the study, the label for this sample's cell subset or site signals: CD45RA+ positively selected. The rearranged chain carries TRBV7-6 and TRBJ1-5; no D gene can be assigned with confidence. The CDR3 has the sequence CASSLGGSQPQHF. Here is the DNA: TGTGCCAGCAGCTTAGGGGGTAGTCAGCCCCAGCATTTT.